The entry below gives a single T cell receptor (beta chain) sequence along with its context. Its antigen has not been determined. Within one base of it there is no much larger clone, and no base qualities were kept. The donors were healthy, HIV-negative adults with no recently reported acute infections or vaccinations. Every donor was a Caucasian adult living in Nashville, Tennessee, USA. CD4+ T cells were enriched by magnetic negative selection; naive cells were then positively selected on CD45RA, and the negative fraction formed the memory subset. Blood was collected by leukapheresis, and PBMCs were isolated by Ficoll-Histopaque density gradient centrifugation and then cryopreserved in liquid nitrogen vapor phase. Analytical flow cytometry was used to check the purity and quantity of every magnetically sorted T cell population. Genomic DNA was isolated from each sorted fraction and quantified by UV absorbance on a Nanodrop 2000c.

This record comes from a study of shared clonotypes between healthy human individuals (dated by TCRdb to 2020 to 2021). Regarding the study in general: Two women and three men aged 18 to 49 years were included in the cohort. Per donor, three plates each were used for CD4 naive and CD4 memory, two for CD8 naive, and one for CD8 memory. The study deeply sequenced blood TCR repertoires of about 5 healthy adults to estimate repertoire size and the extent of clonotype sharing between individuals. Different laboratories and diverse techniques were used to prepare libraries and sequence TCR repertoires, to increase sequencing depth and limit assay-specific biases. Per donor, leukapheresis produced somewhere between about 0.8 and 9 billion PBMCs. The full study reports these points: Roughly 5% of naive CD4, more than 3% of naive CD8, 2% to 2.5% of memory CD4, and 0.35% to 0.5% of memory CD8 clonotypes were shared across four donors. Even with the large sequencing depth, rarefaction of the sorted-subset datasets indicated that sequencing was incomplete. Naive subsets generally had larger estimated clonotype richness than memory subsets did. Clonotypes shared by all four sorted-subset donors showed higher generation probabilities than non-shared clonotypes. The small number of donors limited the genetic and exposure-history diversity represented. Sampling was restricted to blood, and TCR repertoires in tissues likely differ from the TCR repertoires found in blood. Based on pairwise subsampling, the degree of clonotype sharing among donors was expected to be affected by sequencing depth.

TCR CDR3 regions were amplified from genomic DNA by multiplex PCR using the deep immunoSEQ assay. Genomic DNA extracted from each cell subset was distributed evenly over all wells of several immunoSEQ 96-well plates, and each plate served as one replicate. Each replicate PCR for sorted subsets received about 220 ng genomic DNA, equal to roughly 29,000 T cell genomes. Purified libraries were quantified with a Qubit 3.0 fluorometer, sized on a Bioanalyzer 2100, and re-quantified with the KAPA Library Quantification kit. A separate single-read 150-cycle Illumina NextSeq 550 flow cell was used to sequence each immunoSEQ 96-well plate. The study's own analysis went as follows. Because the immunoSEQ output held only junctional sequences and lacked quality scores, the filtering could not match the filtering applied to full-length reads. Sequences were annotated with PyIR, a Python wrapper for IgBLAST v1.9, using IMGT germline references to assign V/J genes and CDR3. Reads with weak V/J assignments (E-value above 1e-6), missing CDR3, stop codons, out-of-frame junctions, or ambiguous translated residues were removed. V3J clonotypes were defined by identical inferred V gene, J gene, and CDR3 amino acid sequence. To compute the percentage overlap between repertoires, the number of shared unique clonotypes was divided by the size of the smaller repertoire. Repertoire richness was assessed with RTK rarefaction, the Chao1 estimator, and Recon v2.1 estimates of unobserved clonotypes. Generation probabilities for all TCRbeta clonotypes obtained by the gDNA method from several donors were computed using OLGA. TCRdb carries this immuneACCESS record with in-frame sequences only. Its versions omit some clonotypes, under half of them owing to an unresolved V gene in the studies checked, with the rest unexplained. That table supplies the V and J calls and clone size; D and trimming were determined from the DNA. For this sample the table gives just over 2,000,000 clones, of which roughly 95% were detected only once. The ten biggest clones cover 0.13% of the sample.

CDR1 and CDR2, per the germline V gene (reference sequence), are WNHNN and SYGVQD. Trimming at the junction amounts to 9 bases on V and 1 base on J, and the germline ends lie 10 bases apart. Counted from cysteine to phenylalanine, this CDR3 has 14 amino acids. The retained sequence is limited to the CDR3, 42 bases, with the frame set at the first base. Recombination connected TRBV10-1 to TRBJ2-6; perhaps TRBD1 is the D gene, with 5 bases matching. Sequencing input: naive CD4+ T cells sorted from blood. The intended sense of this specimen's cell subset or site label: CD45RA+ positively selected. The origin of this receptor is a man aged 18-30 years in good health. The CDR3 loop reads CARRTRSGANVLTF. The DNA is as follows: TGCGCCAGGAGGACACGGTCTGGGGCCAACGTCCTGACTTTC.